This T cell receptor beta chain comes out of a study of tumor and adjacent non-tumor tissue in lung cancer. Losses at the gene ends were 7 bases for V and 0 bases for J; bases not matched to a gene: 1. The CDR3 totals 13 residues. Germline CDR1 is SGHDT and CDR2 is YYEEEE. Three rounds of nested PCR, following a modified ARM-PCR protocol, produced the TCRbeta library. TCRdb used MiXCR to reprocess the multiplex PCR reads, holding one entry per CDR3 protein. The sample includes tens of thousands of distinct CDR3 sequences, 65% to 75% of them seen just once. RNA was extracted from bulk tissue without any cell sorting.

The rearrangement joins TRBV5-6 to TRBJ2-4; TRBD1 matches 7 bases. The sequence was collected from a man aged 55 to 69 with non-small cell lung cancer. Material for sequencing was lung tumor tissue. In DNA form, the CDR3 reads TGTGCCAGCGGGGACAGAGCCAAAAACATTCAGTACTTC. It translates to CASGDRAKNIQYF.